The clone carrying this TCR beta chain was counted many times. CD4+ T cell IFNgamma after overnight CMV lysate exposure gave donor CMV status. This entry comes from a study of naive and memory T cell subsets. This CDR3 is built from 13 residues. Trimming removed 5 bases from V and 1 base from J, with 11 bases in between. Germline V gene lookup returns CDR1 DFQATT and CDR2 SNEGSKA (reference sequence). The beta constant-region primer was an equimolar mix of two oligonucleotides covering TRBC1 and TRBC2. TCRdb re-called the UMI-ligation and nested PCR reads with MiXCR, one entry per CDR3 protein. Here the sample spans under 100,000 distinct CDR3 sequences, around 6.5% being singletons.

The chain couples TRBV20-1 to TRBJ1-1, with TRBD1 as a possible D gene (6 bases). This receptor was identified in a human donor in good health. Material for sequencing was central memory CD4+ T cells from blood. Written as DNA, the CDR3 is TGCAGTGCTCAGACAGGCGGGAACACTGAAGCTTTCTTT. As protein: CSAQTGGNTEAFF.